Listed here are 14 T cell receptor beta chains from one sample, sequenced in a study of OX40 agonist ivuxolimab in advanced cancers. Measured with immunoSEQ multiplex PCR; TCRdb has only the in-frame clones, and not every one. The sample consists of around 53,000 clones, less than 85% of them appearing once. This specimen was CD4+ or CD8+ T cells sorted from blood, taken in a trial of the OX40 agonist ivuxolimab. All receptors come from an adult with an advanced solid tumor such as melanoma, head and neck, liver or kidney cancer.

The chain recombines TRBV4-2 with TRBJ1-1, with 7 bases matching TRBD1. CDR1 LGHNA and CDR2 YNFKEQ come from the germline V gene. The J segment lost 0 bases and the V segment lost 4 bases, leaving 11 bases of the junction unmatched. CDR3 length: 17 residues. CDR3 nucleotides: TGTGCCAGCAGCCCCCTGCCGACAGGGAGCATGAACACTGAAGCTTTCTTT. It codes for CASSPLPTGSMNTEAFF.

V is TRBV7-9 and J is TRBJ1-5; no firm D call. V gave up 5 bases and J gave up 4 bases, with 6 bases separating them. This CDR3 has 12 residues. Germline CDR1 and CDR2: SEHNR and FQNEAQ (reference sequence). The CDR3 region has the DNA TGTGCCAGCAGCGGATCAAATCAGCCCCAGCATTTT. Translating gives CASSGSNQPQHF.

V and J are TRBV5-1 and TRBJ1-1; unclear D gene. This CDR3 spans 14 amino acids. Germline lookup yields CDR1 SGHRS and CDR2 YFSETQ. V gave up 1 base and J gave up 2 bases, with 9 bases separating them. The CDR3 spells CASSLSSLNTEAFF. The CDR3 nucleotides are TGCGCCAGCAGCTTGTCATCCTTAAACACTGAAGCTTTCTTT.

The CDR3 loop reads CASSHPGIAYLNYGYTF. The CDR3 nucleotides are TGTGCCAGCAGCCACCCCGGGATCGCCTACCTTAACTATGGCTACACCTTC. V is TRBV14 and J is TRBJ1-2; D is ambiguous. V shed 3 bases and J shed 1 base, with 18 bases lying between them. This CDR3 region has 17 residues. Germline V gives CDR1 SGHDN, CDR2 FVKESK.

The chain uses TRBV2 and TRBJ2-5; D is possibly TRBD1 (6 bases). Between the trimmed V and J ends, which lost 3 bases and 4 bases, there was a span of 12 bases. There are 14 residues in the CDR3. CDR1 and CDR2 from the germline V gene are SNHLY and FYNNEI. CDR3 nucleotides: TGTGCCAGCAGTGAGTACAGGGATGGAGAGACCCAGTACTTC. The encoded protein is CASSEYRDGETQYF. Looking up the rest from reference TRBV2 and TRBJ2-5 gives the full variable domain: EPEVTQTPSHQVTQMGQEVILRCVPISNHLYFYWYRQILGQKVEFLVSFYNNEISEKSEIFDDQFSVERPDGSNFTLKIRSTKLEDSAMYFCASSEYRDGETQYFGPGTRLLVL.

CDR3 coding DNA: TGCAGCGTTGCGGGGGGGGAAGCAACTAATGAAAAACTGTTTTTT. Translation gives CSVAGGEATNEKLFF. This sequence joins TRBV29-1 and TRBJ1-4; the D gene is possibly TRBD1 (5 bases). Germline V lookup: CDR1 SQVTM, CDR2 ANQGSEA. This CDR3 comprises 15 residues. Trimming pared 4 bases from V and 0 bases from J, leaving 12 bases between.

The chain recombines TRBV27 with TRBJ2-1, with 12 bases fitting TRBD2. The V gene's germline CDR1 is MNHEY and CDR2 SMNVEV (reference sequence). The CDR3 loop spans 17 amino acids. The V gene end was trimmed by 8 bases and the J gene end by 5 bases; junction bases not matched to a gene: 13. The CDR3 DNA reads as TGTGCCAGCGCTCCTTACCTAAGACTAGCGGGGGACAATGAGCAGTTCTTC. Encoded protein: CASAPYLRLAGDNEQFF.

The chain couples TRBV12-5 to TRBJ2-1, with TRBD2 matching over 7 bases. CDR1 and CDR2 (germline): LGHNT, FRNRAP. The CDR3 is 14 residues long. The J segment lost 3 bases and the V segment lost 6 bases, leaving 5 bases of the junction unmatched. CDR3 coding DNA: TGTGCTAGTGGCCCCGGGGGGAACTACAATGAGCAGTTCTTC. It encodes CASGPGGNYNEQFF.

The rearrangement uses TRBV28 and TRBJ1-2; D may be TRBD1 (6 bases). Germline lookup yields CDR1 MDHEN and CDR2 SYDVKM. V lost 6 bases to trimming and J lost 4 bases, with 9 bases between them. The CDR3 is made up of 12 amino acids. The CDR3 reads CASRGGVYGYTF. In DNA, the CDR3 is TGTGCCAGCAGGGGGGGCGTCTATGGCTACACCTTC.

This clone has a single count. The J gene is TRBJ2-7, the V gene TRBV14; TRBD1 matches at 10 bases. The CDR3 spans 16 residues. Germline V gene data show CDR1 as SGHDN and CDR2 as FVKESK. V lost 1 base to trimming and J lost 5 bases; unmatched junction nucleotides: 8. In nucleotides, the CDR3 is TGTGCCAGCAGCCAAGGAGGGACAGGGGCCCTCGACGAGCAGTACTTC. Its translation: CASSQGGTGALDEQYF.

The genes are TRBV4-3 and TRBJ1-4; D is unresolved. CDR1 is LGHNA, CDR2 YSLEER, per germline. V lost 0 bases and J lost 6, with 23 bases in between. This CDR3 is built from 19 residues. The CDR3 coding sequence is TGCGCCAGCAGCCAAGATCTCCCTGGGTGGATCGCAAAGGATGAAAAACTGTTTTTT. This encodes CASSQDLPGWIAKDEKLFF.

This sequence joins TRBV7-3 and TRBJ2-2; D may be TRBD1 or TRBD2 (5 bases each). The CDR3 runs 15 residues. CDR1 is SGHTA and CDR2 is FQGTGA in the germline V gene. V lost 0 bases to trimming and J lost 6 bases, with 11 bases between them. In nucleotides, the CDR3 is TGTGCCAGCAGCTTAACGTTTGGGGGTGCCGGGGAGCTGTTTTTT. Translated, it gives CASSLTFGGAGELFF.

J is TRBJ2-7 and V is TRBV5-5; TRBD2 agrees at 15 bases. The CDR3 sequence is 13 residues long. The V gene's germline CDR1 is SGHKS and CDR2 YYEKEE (reference sequence). V was pared by 7 bases and J by 6 bases, with 2 bases of the junction left unmatched. CDR3 protein: CASGLAGGPEQYF. In DNA form, the CDR3 reads TGTGCCAGCGGACTAGCGGGGGGGCCCGAGCAGTACTTC.

The chain carries TRBV27 and TRBJ2-2; TRBD2 aligns across 8 bases. Germline loops: CDR1 MNHEY, CDR2 SMNVEV (reference sequence). This CDR3 spans 19 amino acids. V lost 4 bases to trimming and J lost 4 bases; unmatched junction nucleotides: 17. The CDR3 nucleotides read TGTGCCAGCAGTTCCCCAACTTGGTACGCGGGGGGTGGCACCGGGGAGCTGTTTTTT. Protein product: CASSSPTWYAGGGTGELFF.